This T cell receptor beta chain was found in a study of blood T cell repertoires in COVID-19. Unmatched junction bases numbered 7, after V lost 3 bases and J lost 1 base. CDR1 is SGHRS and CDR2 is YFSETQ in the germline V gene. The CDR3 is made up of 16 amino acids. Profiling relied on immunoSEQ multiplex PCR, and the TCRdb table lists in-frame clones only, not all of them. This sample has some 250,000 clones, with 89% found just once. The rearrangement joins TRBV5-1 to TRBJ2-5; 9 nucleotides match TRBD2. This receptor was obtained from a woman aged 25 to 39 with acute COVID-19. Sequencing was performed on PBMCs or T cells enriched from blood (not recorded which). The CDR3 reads CASSSALAGFQETQYF. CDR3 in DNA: TGCGCCAGCAGCTCGGCGCTAGCGGGGTTCCAAGAGACCCAGTACTTC.